This T cell receptor beta chain is from a study of blood T cells in healthy people across ages. The authors ran a second PCR of about 6 to 11 cycles using a sample-barcoded 5' primer and a J-beta primer mix. In TCRdb, the 5' RACE reads were re-called with MiXCR into one record per CDR3 protein. The sample includes 1.5 million to 2 million distinct CDR3 sequences, roughly 30% of them seen just once. This clonotype turned up a few times. Its antigen is unidentified. Trimming took 2 bases from V and 4 from J; bases not matched to a gene: 7. There are 16 residues in the CDR3. The germline CDR1 and CDR2 sequences are MDHEN and SYDVKM. Study-wide findings and caveats: It was found that TCR beta diversity correlated strongly with the percentage of naive T cells.

The sample taken for sequencing was blood. This clonotype originated in a woman aged 25 to 39 in good health. V is TRBV28 and J is TRBJ2-3; 9 bases align to TRBD2. The CDR3 spells CASSLAFGGGADTQYF. DNA for the CDR3: TGTGCCAGCAGTTTAGCATTTGGCGGGGGGGCAGATACGCAGTATTTT.